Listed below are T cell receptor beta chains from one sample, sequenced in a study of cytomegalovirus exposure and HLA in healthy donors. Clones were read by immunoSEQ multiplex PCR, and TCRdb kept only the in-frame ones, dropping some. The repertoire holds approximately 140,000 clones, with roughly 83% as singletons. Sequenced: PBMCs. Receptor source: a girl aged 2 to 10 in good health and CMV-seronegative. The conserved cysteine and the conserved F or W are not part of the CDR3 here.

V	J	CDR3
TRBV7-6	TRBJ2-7	ASSFGGGEQY
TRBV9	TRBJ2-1	ASSAQDNRHEQF
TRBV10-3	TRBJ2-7	AISENYSYEQY
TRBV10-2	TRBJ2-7	ASSEGHSLWEQY
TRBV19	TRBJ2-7	ASSPQWVQGSSYEQY
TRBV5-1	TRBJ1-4	ASSSNSGNEKLF
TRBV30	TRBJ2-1	AWAKQGKEYNEQF
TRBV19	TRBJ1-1	ASRFREDSEAF
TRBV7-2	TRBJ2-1	ASQGVGGGVNEQF
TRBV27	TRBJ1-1	ASSFWRTGGSSSTEAF
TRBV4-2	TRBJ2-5	ASSQSSRLAGEETQY
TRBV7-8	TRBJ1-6	ASSLTQDYSPLH
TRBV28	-	ASSFVLAYEQY
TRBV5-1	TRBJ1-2	ASSLEGDGYT
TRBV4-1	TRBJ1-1	ASSPGDPEAF
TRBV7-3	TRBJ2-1	ASSVVEGVSHEQF
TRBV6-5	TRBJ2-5	ASSYRGSRETQY
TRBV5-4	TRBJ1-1	ASSLAGTGHTEAF
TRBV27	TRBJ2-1	ASSPDRGGEQF
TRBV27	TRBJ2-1	ASSLSGGNEQF
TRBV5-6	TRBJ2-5	ASSLGGSDGTQY
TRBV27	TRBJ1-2	ASSPKADRGGDYGYT
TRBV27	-	ASSLAAGLAYEQY
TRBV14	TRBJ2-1	ASSQESAVTYNEQF